These 18 T cell receptor beta chains share one sample of origin, sequenced in a study of shared clonotypes between healthy human individuals. Data came from immunoSEQ multiplex PCR; TCRdb stores just in-frame clones and leaves some out. The sample yields about 2.4 million clones, approximately 94% seen once. Sequencing input: naive CD4+ T cells from PBMCs. Sample subset: CD45RA+ positively selected. The receptors stem from a man younger than 35 in good health. Some clones in this sample may be carry-over from other donors' samples.

The rearrangement joins TRBV28 to TRBJ1-5; 7 nucleotides line up with TRBD1. V was clipped by 3 bases and J by 1 base; unmatched bases: 9. This CDR3 spans 17 amino acids. Germline V lookup: CDR1 MDHEN, CDR2 SYDVKM. CDR3 coding DNA: TGTGCCAGCAGTTTTCGGCTCAGGGGGAAGAGCAATCAGCCCCAGCATTTT. Translating it yields CASSFRLRGKSNQPQHF.

The gene calls are TRBV28 and TRBJ2-7; no clear D gene. CDR3 length: 12 amino acids. Between the trimmed V and J ends, which lost 8 bases and 2 bases, there was a span of 10 bases. The germline CDR1 and CDR2 sequences are MDHEN and SYDVKM. This CDR3 is CASLGSPYEQYF. As DNA, the CDR3 is TGTGCCAGCCTAGGGTCCCCCTACGAGCAGTACTTC.

The V gene is TRBV19, the J gene TRBJ2-5, with D perhaps matching TRBD2 (7 bases). The germline CDR1 and CDR2 sequences are LNHDA and SQIVND (reference sequence). V was trimmed by 11 bases and J by 1 base, leaving 20 bases between them. The CDR3 runs to 15 residues. In DNA form, the CDR3 reads TGTGCCTCTTCGAGGGGGGGCAGGATCCAAGAGACCCAGTACTTC. Residues: CASSRGGRIQETQYF.

The genes are TRBV7-9 and TRBJ2-7; 7 positions match TRBD2. Trimming removed 5 bases from V and 2 bases from J; junction bases left unmatched: 12. Germline V gives CDR1 SEHNR, CDR2 FQNEAQ (reference sequence). The CDR3 length is 16 residues. Here the CDR3 reads CASSGGVDSRTYEQYF. Written as DNA, the CDR3 is TGTGCCAGCAGCGGGGGGGTTGATTCTAGGACCTACGAGCAGTACTTC.

This clone was seen only once. The chain recombines TRBV18 with TRBJ2-7, with TRBD1 matching 7 bases. Germline assignment: CDR1 KGHSH and CDR2 LQKENI. CDR3 length equals 14 residues. V was clipped by 8 bases and J by 0 bases; unmatched bases: 7. CDR3 nucleotides: TGTGCCAGCCACCGGACAGGAACCTCCTACGAGCAGTACTTC. Amino acid sequence: CASHRTGTSYEQYF.

The chain uses TRBV5-6 and TRBJ1-5; 7 bases agree with TRBD1. The germline CDR1 and CDR2 sequences are SGHDT and YYEEEE. Germline trimming cut 4 bases from V and 4 bases from J; bases unmatched to any gene: 2. CDR3 size: 13 residues. In nucleotides, the CDR3 is TGTGCCAGCAGCCGGACAGGAAATCAGCCCCAGCATTTT. Amino acid sequence: CASSRTGNQPQHF.

The chain combines TRBV11-2 with TRBJ2-7; tentative D call: TRBD1 (5 bases). The CDR3 is 16 amino acids. V was cut by 1 base and J by 0 bases, with 13 bases left in between. Per the germline V gene, CDR1 is SGHAT and CDR2 is FQNNGV. CDR3 sequence reads: CASSLVSGADSYEQYF. Here the CDR3 DNA reads TGTGCCAGCAGCTTAGTTAGTGGGGCGGACTCCTACGAGCAGTACTTC. Drawing the rest from reference TRBV11-2 and TRBJ2-7, the complete variable domain is EAGVAQSPRYKIIEKRQSVAFWCNPISGHATLYWYQQILGQGPKLLIQFQNNGVVDDSQLPKDRFSAERLKGVDSTLKIQPAKLEDSAVYLCASSLVSGADSYEQYFGPGTRLTVT.

The V gene is TRBV28, the J gene TRBJ2-5; TRBD1 agrees at 7 bases. Matching the DNA end better, TRBJ2-7 makes the J call doubtful. This CDR3 comprises 14 residues. Germline CDR1 and CDR2: MDHEN and SYDVKM. CDR3 bases: TGTGCCAGCAACACACCCGGGACAGCGAGCGAGCAGTACTTC. It specifies CASNTPGTASEQYF.

CDR3 DNA: TGCGCCAGCAGCCAAGATCACAGGGGTTCATACGAGCAGTACTTC. Translation gives CASSQDHRGSYEQYF. The gene calls are TRBV4-1 and TRBJ2-7, with 7 bases aligning to TRBD1. CDR3 length: 15 amino acids. CDR1 is MGHRA, CDR2 YSYEKL, per germline. V was pared by 0 bases and J by 4 bases, with 6 bases of the junction left unmatched.

The rearrangement links TRBV4-3 to TRBJ2-6; either TRBD1 or TRBD2 may fit D (6 bases each). V lost 1 base to trimming and J lost 1 base, with 20 bases between them. The V gene's germline CDR1 is LGHNA and CDR2 YSLEER. CDR3 size: 20 residues. CDR3 nucleotide sequence: TGCGCCAGCAGCCAAGGCCAACAGGGATTGGGGAGGTCTGGGGCCAACGTCCTGACTTTC. As protein: CASSQGQQGLGRSGANVLTF.

The V call is TRBV10-3, the J call TRBJ2-5, with TRBD2 identical over 8 bases. The better agreement between TRBJ2-7 and the DNA end casts doubt on the J call. The CDR3 is 13 amino acids. Germline V lookup: CDR1 ENHRY, CDR2 SYGVKD. The CDR3 bases are TGTGCCATCAGTGAAGGCGGGAGGCGCGAGCAGTACTTC. It translates to CAISEGGRREQYF.

This clone was detected a few times. This rearrangement joins TRBV2 to TRBJ1-2, with a weak D call TRBD1 (6 bases). V was shortened by 6 bases and J by 0 bases, with 17 bases between the two germline ends. This CDR3 region has 16 residues. Germline V lookup: CDR1 SNHLY, CDR2 FYNNEI. The CDR3 region is CASSSGAGGSNYGYTF. In DNA form, the CDR3 reads TGTGCCAGCAGCTCGGGGGCCGGGGGTTCTAACTATGGCTACACCTTC.

The gene calls are TRBV7-2 and TRBJ2-3; D is unclear. Trimming cost V 1 base and J 2 bases, with 10 bases left between them. This CDR3 has 15 residues. CDR1 and CDR2 from the germline V gene are SGHTA and FQGNSA. Here the CDR3 reads CASSLGGASTDTQYF. The CDR3 nucleotides are TGTGCCAGCAGCTTAGGAGGCGCTTCCACAGATACGCAGTATTTT. The full variable domain, its missing parts supplied by reference TRBV7-2 and TRBJ2-3, is GAGVSQSPSNKVTEKGKDVELRCDPISGHTALYWYRQSLGQGLEFLIYFQGNSAPDKSGLPSDRFSAERTGGSVSTLTIQRTQQEDSAVYLCASSLGGASTDTQYFGPGTRLTVL.

J is TRBJ2-2 and V is TRBV28; possibly TRBD2 for D (6 bases). This CDR3 contains 14 residues. From germline, CDR1 is MDHEN and CDR2 SYDVKM. Trimming left V 5 bases short and J 7 bases short, with 14 bases between. The CDR3 is CASSLGGANGELFF. CDR3 nucleotides: TGTGCCAGCAGTCTAGGAGGGGCGAACGGGGAGCTGTTTTTT.

This chain connects TRBV28 to TRBJ1-2, with D tentatively TRBD1 (6 bases). Germline CDR1 and CDR2: MDHEN and SYDVKM. V was clipped by 6 bases and J by 5 bases, with 25 bases between them. The CDR3 length is 17 residues. This CDR3 reads CASRRQDGLGGSYGYTF. The CDR3 region has the DNA TGTGCCAGCAGACGACAGGACGGCTTAGGGGGTTCTTATGGCTACACCTTC.

The V and J genes are TRBV7-2 and TRBJ2-1; possible D gene TRBD2, 7 bases. Trimming removed 5 bases from V and 0 bases from J, with 17 bases in between. This CDR3 region has 17 residues. The germline V gene encodes CDR1 SGHTA and CDR2 FQGNSA. The CDR3, as DNA: TGTGCCAGCAGCAGAGGGGGGGTCGGGAGCTCCTACAATGAGCAGTTCTTC. Amino acid sequence: CASSRGGVGSSYNEQFF.

The chain uses TRBV16 and TRBJ2-7; D not resolved. This CDR3 has 13 residues. The germline V gene encodes CDR1 KGHSY and CDR2 FQNENV. The ends were cut back, 4 bases at V and 0 bases at J, with 7 bases in the middle. The CDR3 loop reads CASSPTYSYEQYF. The CDR3 coding sequence is TGTGCCAGCAGCCCGACGTACTCCTACGAGCAGTACTTC.

The chain employs TRBV21-1 and TRBJ2-2; the table's TRBD1 call for D was not verified on the DNA. TRBV21-1 is marked as a pseudogene. CDR3 length equals 18 residues. CDR3 sequence reads: CASSSIWTGDLNTGELFF. In nucleotides, the CDR3 is TGTGCCAGCAGCTCTATTTGGACAGGGGACTTGAACACCGGGGAGCTGTTTTTT.